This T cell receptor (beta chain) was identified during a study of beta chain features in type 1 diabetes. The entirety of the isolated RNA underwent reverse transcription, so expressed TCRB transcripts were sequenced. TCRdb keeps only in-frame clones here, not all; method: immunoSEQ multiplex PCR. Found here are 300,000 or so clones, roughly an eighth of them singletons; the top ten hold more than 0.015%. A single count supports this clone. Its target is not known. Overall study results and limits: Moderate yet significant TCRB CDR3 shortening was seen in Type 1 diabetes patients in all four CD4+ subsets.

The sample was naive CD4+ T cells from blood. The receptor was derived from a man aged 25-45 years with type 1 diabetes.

CDR3 sequence (DNA): TGTGCCAGCTGGGGGGGAGGGAACTACACCTTC. Translation gives CASWGGGNYTF. The V call is TRBV2, the J call TRBJ1-2; D perhaps matches TRBD1 (5 bases). This CDR3 has 11 amino acids. Germline values: CDR1 SNHLY, CDR2 FYNNEI. Trimming left V 8 bases short and J 10 bases short, with 14 bases between. The full variable domain, its missing parts supplied by reference TRBV2 and TRBJ1-2, is EPEVTQTPSHQVTQMGQEVILRCVPISNHLYFYWYRQILGQKVEFLVSFYNNEISEKSEIFDDQFSVERPDGSNFTLKIRSTKLEDSAMYFCASWGGGNYTFGSGTRLTVV.